A selection of T cell receptor beta chains follows, all from one sample in a study of beta chain features in type 1 diabetes. Libraries were prepared by immunoSEQ multiplex PCR; TCRdb keeps only in-frame clonotypes and omits some of them. The sample comprises fewer than 250,000 clones, roughly 15% of which are singletons, and about 0.03% rests with the top ten. The sample consisted of naive CD4+ T cells from blood. All receptors come from a woman in her forties in good health. Both conserved end residues are part of each CDR3. The D gene is left open where the match is weak. For some rows the clone size is stated as once, few or many, or as a class when expanded; others skip it.

v_gene	j_gene	d_gene	abundance	CDR3aa	CDR3nt
TRBV7-9	TRBJ2-1	TRBD2	few	CASSTAGGASNEQFF	TGTGCCAGCAGCACAGCGGGGGGGGCAAGTAATGAGCAGTTCTTC
TRBV5-1	TRBJ2-7	TRBD1	few	CASSMTGFYEQYF	TGCGCCAGCAGCATGACAGGGTTCTACGAGCAGTACTTC
TRBV11-2	TRBJ2-5	NA	many	CASSLGVGLQETQYF	TGTGCCAGCAGCTTAGGCGTGGGCCTACAAGAGACCCAGTACTTC
TRBV10-3	TRBJ2-3	TRBD2	NA	CAISSGGGSTDTQYF	TGTGCCATCAGTAGCGGGGGGGGAAGCACAGATACGCAGTATTTT
TRBV7-9	TRBJ2-7	TRBD1	few	CASSLRPGGAEEQYF	TGTGCCAGCAGCTTACGACCAGGGGGCGCGGAGGAGCAGTACTTC
TRBV7-6	TRBJ1-4	NA	few	CASSPPGQGWEKLFF	TGTGCCAGCAGCCCCCCAGGGCAGGGTTGGGAAAAACTGTTTTTT
TRBV7-2	TRBJ2-3	NA	once	CASSLERVGRDTQYF	TGTGCCAGCAGCTTAGAGAGGGTGGGTCGGGATACGCAGTATTTT
TRBV18	TRBJ1-6	NA	NA	CASSVLGTPYNSPLHF	TGTGCCAGCTCAGTCCTCGGGACACCTTATAATTCACCCCTCCACTTT
TRBV6-6	TRBJ2-7	NA	NA	CASFFDLPPGEQYF	TGTGCCAGCTTTTTTGACTTGCCACCCGGGGAGCAGTACTTC
TRBV20-1	TRBJ2-3	NA	few	CSASRSDTQYF	TGCAGTGCTTCAAGGAGTGATACGCAGTATTTT
TRBV19	TRBJ2-1	NA	NA	CASSRGGYNEQFF	TGTGCCAGTAGTAGAGGAGGCTACAATGAGCAGTTCTTC
TRBV6-1	TRBJ2-1	NA	NA	CASSDSGMWEQFF	TGTGCCAGCAGTGATTCAGGGATGTGGGAGCAGTTCTTC
TRBV7-9	TRBJ2-7	NA	many	CASSLVRGRLQAEQYF	TGTGCCAGCAGCTTAGTCAGGGGAAGACTACAGGCCGAGCAGTACTTC
TRBV7-9	TRBJ1-1	NA	few	CASSLVPGYNTEAFF	TGTGCCAGCAGCTTAGTTCCGGGATATAACACTGAAGCTTTCTTT
TRBV5-5	TRBJ2-2	TRBD1	NA	CASSIQGFGELFF	TGTGCCAGCAGTATACAGGGGTTCGGGGAGCTGTTTTTT
TRBV27	TRBJ2-2	NA	few	CASSVVGLGNTGELFF	TGTGCCAGCAGCGTAGTGGGTCTAGGGAACACCGGGGAGCTGTTTTTT
TRBV5-4	TRBJ2-1	TRBD2	few	CASSLGLQGGSSYNEQFF	TGTGCCAGCAGCTTGGGGTTGCAAGGCGGGAGCTCCTACAATGAGCAGTTCTTC
TRBV7-9	TRBJ2-2	NA	NA	CASSLGAVGTGELFF	TGTGCCAGCAGCTTAGGGGCAGTCGGCACCGGGGAGCTGTTTTTT
TRBV28	TRBJ1-5	TRBD1	NA	CASSLWGQGRNQPQHF	TGTGCCAGCAGTTTATGGGGACAGGGGCGGAATCAGCCCCAGCATTTT
TRBV4-1	TRBJ1-2	NA	few	CASSNSGPYGYTF	TGCGCCAGCAGCAACAGTGGCCCTTATGGCTACACCTTC
TRBV4-1	TRBJ1-2	NA	many	CASSQDLRGYGYTF	TGCGCCAGCAGCCAAGATTTGCGAGGTTATGGCTACACCTTC
TRBV19	TRBJ1-1	TRBD1	few	CASKTGVRDTEAFF	TGTGCCAGTAAAACAGGGGTAAGGGACACTGAAGCTTTCTTT
TRBV7-2	TRBJ1-2	NA	few	CASSLGYLGQGYTF	TGTGCCAGCAGCTTAGGGTATCTGGGACAAGGCTACACCTTC
TRBV2	TRBJ2-6	NA	few	CASSEGGVGANVLTF	TGTGCCAGCAGTGAAGGCGGGGTTGGGGCCAACGTCCTGACTTTC
TRBV6-6	TRBJ1-2	TRBD1	NA	CASSPGGASYGYTF	TGTGCCAGCAGTCCAGGGGGAGCCAGCTATGGCTACACCTTC
TRBV9	TRBJ1-1	NA	NA	CASSVRSDRNTEAFF	TGTGCCAGCAGCGTAAGAAGCGACAGGAACACTGAAGCTTTCTTT